The 3 T cell receptor beta chains listed next were all sequenced from one sample in a study of blood T cell repertoires in COVID-19. The table came from immunoSEQ multiplex PCR; TCRdb's copy has only in-frame clones and leaves some out. The sample shows 90,000 to 150,000 clones, 75% to 85% of them seen only once. The sample was peripheral blood. The receptors come from a woman of 80 years or more with acute or convalescent COVID-19.

V and J are TRBV30 and TRBJ1-2; the match to TRBD1 covers 7 bases. The germline V gene has CDR1 GTSNPN and CDR2 SVGIG (reference sequence). With 0 bases clipped from V and 8 bases from J, the junction kept 9 bases outside the gene matches. The CDR3 has 14 residues. The DNA for the CDR3 is TGTGCCTGGAGTGTACTAAAGGGGGCCTTGGGCTACACCTTC. This encodes CAWSVLKGALGYTF.

The rearrangement joins TRBV15 to TRBJ2-7; no definite D call. CDR1 LNHNV and CDR2 YYDKDF come from the germline V gene (reference sequence). CDR3 length equals 12 residues. V was cut by 0 bases and J by 7 bases, with 7 bases left in between. CDR3 protein: CATSRETGEQYF. CDR3 nucleotides: TGTGCCACCAGCAGAGAGACCGGGGAGCAGTACTTC.

The chain employs TRBV15 and TRBJ2-2; tentatively, D is TRBD2 (7 bases). Germline lookup yields CDR1 LNHNV and CDR2 YYDKDF (reference sequence). With 7 bases removed from V and 1 base from J, the gap between germline ends came to 10 bases. CDR3 length equals 14 residues. CDR3 region: CATTGGRNTGELFF. CDR3 nucleotide sequence: TGTGCCACCACCGGGGGGCGGAACACCGGGGAGCTGTTTTTT.